This TCR beta chain stems from a study of T cells in Graves' hyperthyroidism and ophthalmopathy. This clonotype was seen repeatedly, ten times or more. V trimming: 6 bases; J trimming: 2 bases; junction bases outside the gene matches: 5. The CDR3 consists of 14 residues. Germline V gene lookup returns CDR1 SGHVS and CDR2 FQNEAQ. Diagnoses were established using clinical symptoms, serum thyroxine and TRAb, thyroid ultrasound and orbital computed tomography. Before ophthalmopathy appeared, progressors gave blood at initial hyperthyroidism diagnosis. Isolation of PBMCs was performed on around 9.3 ml fresh peripheral blood. Amplified TCR beta CDR3 regions came from RNA transcripts. An initial round of RT-PCR targeting the TCR CDR3 relied on the HTBI primer set. TCRdb ran MiXCR on the multiplex PCR reads and lists one entry per CDR3 protein. The table shows about 250,000 distinct CDR3 sequences, with about 15% occurring only once.

The TCR comes from a woman aged 45-59 years with Graves' hyperthyroidism that later progressed to Graves' ophthalmopathy. This chain uses TRBV7-8 with TRBJ2-7; 9 bases align to TRBD1. Material: blood. The chain's CDR3 is CASRPRTGAYEQYF. The CDR3 DNA is TGTGCCAGCAGACCACGGACAGGGGCCTACGAGCAGTACTTC.